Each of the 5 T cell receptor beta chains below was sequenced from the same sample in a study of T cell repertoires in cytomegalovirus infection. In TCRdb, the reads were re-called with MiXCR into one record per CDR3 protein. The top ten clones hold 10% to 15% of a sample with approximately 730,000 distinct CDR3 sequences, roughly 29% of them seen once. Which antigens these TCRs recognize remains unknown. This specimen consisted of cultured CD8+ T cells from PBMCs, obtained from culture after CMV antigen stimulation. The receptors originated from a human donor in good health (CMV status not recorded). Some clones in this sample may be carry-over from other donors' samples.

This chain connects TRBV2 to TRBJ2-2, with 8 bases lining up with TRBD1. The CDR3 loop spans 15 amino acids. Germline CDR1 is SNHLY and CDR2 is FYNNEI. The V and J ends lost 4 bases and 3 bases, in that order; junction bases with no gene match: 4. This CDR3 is CASSADRGYTGELFF. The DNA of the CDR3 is TGTGCCAGCAGTGCTGACAGGGGATACACCGGGGAGCTGTTTTTT.

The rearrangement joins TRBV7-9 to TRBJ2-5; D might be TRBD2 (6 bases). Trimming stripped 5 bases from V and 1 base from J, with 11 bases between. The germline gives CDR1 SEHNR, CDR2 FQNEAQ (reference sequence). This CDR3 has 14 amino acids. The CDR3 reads CASSRLAAQETQYF. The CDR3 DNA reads TGTGCCAGCAGCAGGTTAGCGGCCCAAGAGACCCAGTACTTC.

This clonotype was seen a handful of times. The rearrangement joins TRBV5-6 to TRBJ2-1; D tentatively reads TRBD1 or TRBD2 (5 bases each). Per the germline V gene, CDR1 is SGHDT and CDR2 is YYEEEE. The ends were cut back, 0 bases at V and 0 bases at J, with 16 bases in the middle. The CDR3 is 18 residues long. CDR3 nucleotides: TGTGCCAGCAGCTTGGAGAGGGGCACTCGAAGCTCCTACAATGAGCAGTTCTTC. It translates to CASSLERGTRSSYNEQFF.

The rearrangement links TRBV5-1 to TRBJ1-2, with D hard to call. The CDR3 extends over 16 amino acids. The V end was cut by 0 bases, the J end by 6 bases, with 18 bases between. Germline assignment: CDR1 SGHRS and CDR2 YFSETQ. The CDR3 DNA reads TGCGCCAGCAGCTTGGTGGAGGGTGATCTTATAGATGGCTACACCTTC. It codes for CASSLVEGDLIDGYTF.

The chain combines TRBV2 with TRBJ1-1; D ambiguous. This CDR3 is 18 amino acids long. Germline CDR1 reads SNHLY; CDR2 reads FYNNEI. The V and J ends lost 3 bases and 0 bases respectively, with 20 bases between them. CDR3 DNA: TGTGCCAGCAGTGACAGTGTTTCATCGTTCATGATGAACACTGAAGCTTTCTTT. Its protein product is CASSDSVSSFMMNTEAFF.